This TCR beta chain appears in the sequencing data of a study of radiation and T cells in renal cell carcinoma. Produced via immunoSEQ multiplex PCR; TCRdb's table is partial and in-frame only. The table records tens of thousands of clones, about 51% of them present only once. Treatment defined: 15 Gy SBRT to primary tumor, nephrectomy 4 weeks later. Deletions cut 5 bases from V and 2 bases from J, with 16 bases between. From germline, CDR1 is SGHVS and CDR2 FQNEAQ. The CDR3 totals 17 residues. The TCR comes from a woman aged 45-59 years with renal cell carcinoma. Source: tumor tissue, taken from a patient whose treatment included radiotherapy and nephrectomy. The rearrangement links TRBV7-8 to TRBJ2-6; D may be TRBD2 (5 bases). Written as DNA, the CDR3 is TGTGCCAGCAGCCGGCCCGCCTGGGGAGCTGGGGCCAACGTCCTGACTTTC. This codes for CASSRPAWGAGANVLTF.